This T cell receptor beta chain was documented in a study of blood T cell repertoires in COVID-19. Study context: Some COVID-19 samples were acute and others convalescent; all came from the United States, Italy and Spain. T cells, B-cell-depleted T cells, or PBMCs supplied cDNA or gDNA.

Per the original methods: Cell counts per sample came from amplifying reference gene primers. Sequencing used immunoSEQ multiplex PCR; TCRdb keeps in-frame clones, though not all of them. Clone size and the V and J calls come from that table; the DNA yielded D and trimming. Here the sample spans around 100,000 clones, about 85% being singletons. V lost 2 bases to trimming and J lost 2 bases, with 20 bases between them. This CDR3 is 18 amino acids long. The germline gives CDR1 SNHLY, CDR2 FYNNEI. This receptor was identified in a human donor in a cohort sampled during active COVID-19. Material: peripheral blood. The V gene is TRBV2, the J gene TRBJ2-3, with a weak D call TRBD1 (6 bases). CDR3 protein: CASSEYRVLGGFTDTQYF. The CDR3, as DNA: TGTGCCAGCAGTGAATACAGGGTCTTAGGGGGATTCACAGATACGCAGTATTTT.